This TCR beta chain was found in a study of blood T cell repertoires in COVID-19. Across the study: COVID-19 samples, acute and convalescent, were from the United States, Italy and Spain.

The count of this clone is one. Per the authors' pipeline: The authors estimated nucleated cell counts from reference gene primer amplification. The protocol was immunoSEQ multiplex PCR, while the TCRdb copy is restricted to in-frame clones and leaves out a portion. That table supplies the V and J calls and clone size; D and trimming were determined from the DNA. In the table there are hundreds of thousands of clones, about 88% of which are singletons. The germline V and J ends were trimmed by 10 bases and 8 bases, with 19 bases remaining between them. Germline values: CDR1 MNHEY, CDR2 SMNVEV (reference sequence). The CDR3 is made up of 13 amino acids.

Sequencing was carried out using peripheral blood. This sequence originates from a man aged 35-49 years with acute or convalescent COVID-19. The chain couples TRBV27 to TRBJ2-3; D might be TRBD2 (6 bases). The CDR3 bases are TGTGCCACCCGTGGGGAGGACGTTTCTACGCAGTATTTT. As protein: CATRGEDVSTQYF.